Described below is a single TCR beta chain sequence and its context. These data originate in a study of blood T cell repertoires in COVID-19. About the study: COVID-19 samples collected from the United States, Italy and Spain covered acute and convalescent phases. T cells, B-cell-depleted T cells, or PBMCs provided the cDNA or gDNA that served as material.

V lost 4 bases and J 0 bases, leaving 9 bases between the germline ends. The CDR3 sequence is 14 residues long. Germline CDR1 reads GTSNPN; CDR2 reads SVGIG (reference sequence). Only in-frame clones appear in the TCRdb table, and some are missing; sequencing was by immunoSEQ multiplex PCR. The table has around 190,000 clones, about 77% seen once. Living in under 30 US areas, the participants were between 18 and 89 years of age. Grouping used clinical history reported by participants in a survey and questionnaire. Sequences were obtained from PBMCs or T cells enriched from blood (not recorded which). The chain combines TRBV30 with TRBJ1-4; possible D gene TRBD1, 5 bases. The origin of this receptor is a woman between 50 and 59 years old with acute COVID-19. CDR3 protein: CAWKGAPTNEKLFF. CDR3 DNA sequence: TGTGCCTGGAAAGGGGCCCCAACTAATGAAAAACTGTTTTTT.